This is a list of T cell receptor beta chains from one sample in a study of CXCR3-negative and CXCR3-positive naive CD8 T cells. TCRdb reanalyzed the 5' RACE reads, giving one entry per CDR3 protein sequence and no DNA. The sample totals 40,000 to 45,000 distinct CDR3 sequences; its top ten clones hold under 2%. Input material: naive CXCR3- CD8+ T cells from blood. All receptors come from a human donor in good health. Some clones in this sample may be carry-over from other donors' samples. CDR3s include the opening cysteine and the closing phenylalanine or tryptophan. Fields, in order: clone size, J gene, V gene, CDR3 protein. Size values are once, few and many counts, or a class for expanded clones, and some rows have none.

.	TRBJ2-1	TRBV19	CASSILDTYNEQFF
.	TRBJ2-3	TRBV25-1	CASSETFAGPHTDTQYF
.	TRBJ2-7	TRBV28	CASSSGTIYEQYF
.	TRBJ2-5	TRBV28	CASSLPALAGGVETQYF
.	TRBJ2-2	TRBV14	CASSPLAGGPPVTGELFF
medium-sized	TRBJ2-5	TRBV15	CATSKGQGSQETQYF
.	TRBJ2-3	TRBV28	CASSLEGSTDTQYF
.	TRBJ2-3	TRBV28	CASSRRQGPNSGTDTQYF
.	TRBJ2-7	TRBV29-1	CSAGTGTYYEQYF
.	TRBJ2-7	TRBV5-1	CASSGVGEQYF
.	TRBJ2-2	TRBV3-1	CASSQVPAGTSNTGELFF
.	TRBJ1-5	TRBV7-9	CASSFSEYSNQPQHF
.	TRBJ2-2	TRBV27	CASSFGASGGPGTGELFF
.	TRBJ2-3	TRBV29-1	CSVAGGTDTQYF
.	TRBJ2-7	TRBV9	CASSVGSSISYEQYF
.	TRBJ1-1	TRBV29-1	CSVERENTEAFF
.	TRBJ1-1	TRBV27	CASNKIDSPTEAFF
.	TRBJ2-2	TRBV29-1	CSVEEGQAGTGELFF
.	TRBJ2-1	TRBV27	CAIGQSAYNEQFF
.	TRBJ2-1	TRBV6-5	CASSYAGAQFF
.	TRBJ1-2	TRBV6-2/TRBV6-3	CASTLEPWLNGYTF
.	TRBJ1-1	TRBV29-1	CSVGDLGSTEAFF
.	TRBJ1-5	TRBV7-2	CASSLVPDPQGNQPQHF
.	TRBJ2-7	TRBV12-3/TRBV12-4	CASSLVSSFYEQYF
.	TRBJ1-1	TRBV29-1	CSVEFDLNTEAFF
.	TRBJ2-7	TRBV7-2	CASSLEGDLGYEQYF
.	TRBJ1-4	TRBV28	CASSLQEKLFF
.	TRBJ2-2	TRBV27	CASRIYTGELFF
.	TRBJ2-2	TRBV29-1	CSVGTLNTGELFF
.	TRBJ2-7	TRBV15	CATSRKPDGYEQYF
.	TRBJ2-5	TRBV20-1	CSARDLGGGEQETQYF
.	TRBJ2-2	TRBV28	CASRSTGTGGAGELFF
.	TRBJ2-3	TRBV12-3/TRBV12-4	CASSIAGKHTDTQYF
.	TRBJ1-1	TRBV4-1	CASSQNAAPNTEAFF
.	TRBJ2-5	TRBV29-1	CSALRGRQETQYF
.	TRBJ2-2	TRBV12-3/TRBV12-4	CASSLVVAGKIASNTGELFF
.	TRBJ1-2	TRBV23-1	CASSQSSGSYGYTF
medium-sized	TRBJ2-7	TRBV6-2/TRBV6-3	CASQGSYEQYF
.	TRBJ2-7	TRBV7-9	CASSSGTAPYEQYF
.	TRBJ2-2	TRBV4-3	CASSQDPRELFF
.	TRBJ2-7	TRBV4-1	CASSQVGSSGSYEQYF
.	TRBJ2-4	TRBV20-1	CSARAYGTVKPQNIQYF
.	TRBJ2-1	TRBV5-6	CASSLGFEQFF
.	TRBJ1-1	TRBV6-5	CASSYQGEHEAFF
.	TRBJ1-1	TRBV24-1	CATSDGTGNTEAFF
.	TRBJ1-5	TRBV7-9	CASSRQGASNQPQHF
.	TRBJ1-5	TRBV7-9	CASSLLSDNQPQHF
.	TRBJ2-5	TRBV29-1	CSPQERETQYF
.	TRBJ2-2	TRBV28	CASSLVGSNTGELFF
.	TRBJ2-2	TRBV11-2	CASSSLGGTGELFF
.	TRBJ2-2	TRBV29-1	CSVVEYNTGELFF
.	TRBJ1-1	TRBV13	CASSTRRQGILEAFF
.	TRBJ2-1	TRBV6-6	CASSPKGLAEREFF
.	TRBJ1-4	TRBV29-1	CSVEGAGKLFF
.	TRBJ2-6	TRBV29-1	CSVVGGQTNVLTF